Listed here are 10 T cell receptor beta chains from one sample, sequenced in a study of shared clonotypes between healthy human individuals. Sequenced by immunoSEQ multiplex PCR; TCRdb stores in-frame clones only, minus some. Found here are over 300,000 clones, around 87% of them singletons; the top ten hold roughly 17%. The sample comprised memory CD8+ T cells sorted from blood. The subset here: CD45RO+ cells pooled with CCR7-negative TemRA cells. The source of these receptors is a man aged 18 to 29 in good health.

The J gene is TRBJ2-1, the V gene TRBV6-5; no definite D call. The CDR3 totals 15 residues. CDR1 and CDR2 from the germline V gene are MNHEY and SVGAGI. V dropped 4 bases and J dropped 0 bases, with 10 bases sitting between them. CDR3 in DNA: TGTGCCAGCAGTTTTCTCAGGAGCTCCTACAATGAGCAGTTCTTC. Its translation: CASSFLRSSYNEQFF.

This sequence joins TRBV29-1 and TRBJ1-2, with D tentatively TRBD1 (6 bases). The germline V gene has CDR1 SQVTM and CDR2 ANQGSEA. The CDR3 totals 12 residues. The ends were cut back, 7 bases at V and 1 base at J, with 10 bases in the middle. Written as DNA, the CDR3 is TGCAGCGCAAAGGACAGTAACTATGGCTACACCTTC. This translates into CSAKDSNYGYTF.

This rearrangement joins TRBV28 to TRBJ1-5; D is unclear. This CDR3 contains 16 residues. Germline-derived CDR1 and CDR2 are MDHEN and SYDVKM. V was cut by 0 bases and J by 6 bases, with 15 bases left in between. The CDR3 reads CASSLWFQRVGQPQHF. The CDR3 DNA reads TGTGCCAGCAGTTTATGGTTCCAGCGGGTAGGTCAGCCCCAGCATTTT.

About this clone itself: Other DNA sequences from this sample encode an identical CDR3 as well. This rearrangement joins TRBV29-1 to TRBJ2-7; TRBD1 aligns across 9 bases. The trim removed 6 bases at V and 4 bases at J, leaving 4 bases unmatched. Germline V gene lookup returns CDR1 SQVTM and CDR2 ANQGSEA. The CDR3 runs 12 residues. The CDR3 sequence is CSVPGQGYEQYF. The CDR3 DNA is TGCAGCGTCCCAGGACAGGGGTACGAGCAGTACTTC.

CDR3 sequence reads: CASSMGQGANQPQHF. In nucleotides, the CDR3 is TGTGCCAGCAGTATGGGACAGGGTGCCAATCAGCCCCAGCATTTT. The V call is TRBV6-1, the J call TRBJ1-5; 9 bases align to TRBD1. CDR3 size: 15 residues. The germline CDR1 and CDR2 sequences are MNHNS and SASEGT. J gave up 3 bases and V 5 bases, and 5 bases lay outside the gene matches.

The chain uses TRBV6-1 and TRBJ1-6, with D unresolved. This CDR3 contains 14 residues. V lost 8 bases to trimming and J lost 9 bases, with 17 bases between them. CDR1 and CDR2 (germline): MNHNS, SASEGT. CDR3 nucleotide sequence: TGTGCCAGCGGCGGGCCCGAGGGTTTTTCACCCCTCCACTTT. It specifies CASGGPEGFSPLHF.

V is TRBV4-3 and J is TRBJ1-1; D may be TRBD1 (6 bases). CDR3 size: 18 residues. From germline, CDR1 is LGHNA and CDR2 YSLEER. The germline V and J ends were trimmed by 3 bases and 4 bases, with 24 bases remaining between them. DNA for the CDR3: TGCGCCAGCAGCCATTACGGCCGGCCCCAGGGGCTGGGCACTGAAGCTTTCTTT. It codes for CASSHYGRPQGLGTEAFF.

The CDR3: CASSPGLRDRPNSPLHF. DNA for the CDR3: TGTGCCAGCAGCCCCGGCCTCCGGGACCGCCCAAATTCACCCCTCCACTTT. V is TRBV7-9 and J is TRBJ1-6; a possible D gene is TRBD1 (5 bases). The germline V and J ends were trimmed by 5 bases and 7 bases, with 21 bases remaining between them. Germline CDR1 reads SEHNR; CDR2 reads FQNEAQ (reference sequence). The CDR3 is 17 amino acids.

V is TRBV5-1 and J is TRBJ2-2; D possibly uses TRBD1 or TRBD2 (5 bases each). Germline values: CDR1 SGHRS, CDR2 YFSETQ. The V gene lost 9 bases and the J gene lost 6 bases, with 12 bases spanning the gap. CDR3 length: 12 amino acids. The CDR3 reads CATIGESGELFF. The CDR3 coding sequence is TGCGCCACCATAGGGGAGTCCGGGGAGCTGTTTTTT.

The genes are TRBV11-2 and TRBJ2-7, with unresolved D. CDR3 length equals 12 residues. Germline V gene data show CDR1 as SGHAT and CDR2 as FQNNGV. V lost 4 bases and J 7 bases, leaving 11 bases between the germline ends. CDR3 residues: CASSSALSEQYF. The CDR3 coding sequence is TGTGCCAGCAGCTCGGCCCTGTCAGAGCAGTACTTC.